This T cell receptor (beta chain) was retrieved from a study of shared clonotypes between healthy human individuals. Study-wide results and caveats: Sequencing depth was predicted to influence how clonotypes are shared among donors. Across subsets, estimated richness was generally greater for naive than for memory populations.

Several immunoSEQ plates held equal portions of the genomic DNA taken from each subset. Assay: immunoSEQ multiplex PCR; the TCRdb copy retains only in-frame clones and omits some. The data show about 2.4 million clones, over 85% seen once. This CDR3 has 14 residues. Germline V gene data show CDR1 as MNHNS and CDR2 as SASEGT. The ends were cut back, 4 bases at V and 3 bases at J, with 13 bases in the middle. CD45RA-negative memory and CD45RA+ naive subsets were split from the CD4+ cells. Concerning this clone itself: Its specificity is not known.

The source of this sequence is a man between 18 and 35 years old in good health. Some clones in this sample may be carry-over from other donors' samples. V is TRBV6-1 and J is TRBJ2-7; D gene uncertain. Sequencing was done on a sample of naive CD4+ T cells from PBMCs. Subset noted: CD45RA+ positively selected. CDR3 residues: CASSVNYLNYEQYF. CDR3 DNA sequence: TGTGCCAGCAGTGTTAACTATCTCAACTACGAGCAGTACTTC.